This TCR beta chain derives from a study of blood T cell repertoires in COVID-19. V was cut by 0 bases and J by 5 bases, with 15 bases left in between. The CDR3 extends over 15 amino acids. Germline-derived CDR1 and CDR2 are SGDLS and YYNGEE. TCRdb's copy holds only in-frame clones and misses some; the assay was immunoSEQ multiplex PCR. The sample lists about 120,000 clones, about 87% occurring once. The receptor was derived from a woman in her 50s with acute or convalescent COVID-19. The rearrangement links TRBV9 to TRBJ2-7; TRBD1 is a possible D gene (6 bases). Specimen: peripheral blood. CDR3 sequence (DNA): TGTGCCAGCAGCGTAGGGGCAGGGGACATCCACGAGCAGTACTTC. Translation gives CASSVGAGDIHEQYF.